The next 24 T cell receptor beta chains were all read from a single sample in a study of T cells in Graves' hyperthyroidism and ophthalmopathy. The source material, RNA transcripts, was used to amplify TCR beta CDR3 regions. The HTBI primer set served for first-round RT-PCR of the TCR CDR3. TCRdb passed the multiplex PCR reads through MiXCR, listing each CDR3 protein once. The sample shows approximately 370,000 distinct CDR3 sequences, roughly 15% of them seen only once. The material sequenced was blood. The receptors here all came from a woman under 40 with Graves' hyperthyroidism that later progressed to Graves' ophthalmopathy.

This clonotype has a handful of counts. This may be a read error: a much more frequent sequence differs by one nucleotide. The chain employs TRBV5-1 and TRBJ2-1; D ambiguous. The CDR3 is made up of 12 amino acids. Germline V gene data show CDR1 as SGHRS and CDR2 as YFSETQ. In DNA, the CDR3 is TGCGCCGGCAGCATCACTTACAATGAGCAGTTCTTC. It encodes CAGSITYNEQFF.

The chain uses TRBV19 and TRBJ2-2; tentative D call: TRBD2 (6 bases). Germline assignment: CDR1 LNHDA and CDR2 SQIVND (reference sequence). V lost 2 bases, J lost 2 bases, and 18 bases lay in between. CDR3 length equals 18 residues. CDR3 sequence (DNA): TGTGCCAGTAGTATATTGTCGAGGAGGGTTTTTAACACCGGGGAGCTGTTTTTT. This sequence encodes CASSILSRRVFNTGELFF.

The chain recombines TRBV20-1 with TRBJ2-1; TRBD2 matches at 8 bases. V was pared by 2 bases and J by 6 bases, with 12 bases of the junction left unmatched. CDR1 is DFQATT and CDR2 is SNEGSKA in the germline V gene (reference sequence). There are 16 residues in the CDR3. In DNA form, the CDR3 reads TGCAGTGCTAGAAGACGGGAGGGCCTTCATGCCAATGAGCAGTTCTTC. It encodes CSARRREGLHANEQFF.

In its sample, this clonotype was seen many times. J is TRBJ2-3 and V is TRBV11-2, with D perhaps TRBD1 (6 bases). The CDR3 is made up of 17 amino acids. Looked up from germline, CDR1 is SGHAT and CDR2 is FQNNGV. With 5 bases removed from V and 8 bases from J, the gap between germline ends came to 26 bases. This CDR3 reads CASSLNAGTTSPGTQYF. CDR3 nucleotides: TGTGCCAGCAGCCTTAACGCCGGGACAACGTCCCCGGGTACGCAGTATTTT.

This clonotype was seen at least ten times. Here the CDR3 reads CASSQERAGGYQETQYF. In DNA form, the CDR3 reads TGTGCCAGCAGCCAAGAACGAGCGGGAGGGTACCAAGAGACCCAGTACTTC. This sequence joins TRBV3-1 and TRBJ2-5, with TRBD2 identical over 10 bases. J was trimmed by 0 bases and V by 0 bases; bases with no gene match: 4. The germline CDR1 and CDR2 sequences are LGHDT and YNNKEL (reference sequence). CDR3 length: 17 amino acids.

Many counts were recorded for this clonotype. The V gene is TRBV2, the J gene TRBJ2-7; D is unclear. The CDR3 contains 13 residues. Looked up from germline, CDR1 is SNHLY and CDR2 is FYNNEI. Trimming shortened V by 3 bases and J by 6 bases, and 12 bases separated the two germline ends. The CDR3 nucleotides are TGTGCCAGCAGTGACAGCCTCTGGGCCGAGCAGTACTTC. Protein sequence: CASSDSLWAEQYF.

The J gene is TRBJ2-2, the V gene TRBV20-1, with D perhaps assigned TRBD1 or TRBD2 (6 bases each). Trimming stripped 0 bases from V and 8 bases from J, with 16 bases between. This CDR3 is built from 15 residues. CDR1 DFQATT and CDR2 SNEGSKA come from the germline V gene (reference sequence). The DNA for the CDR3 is TGCAGTGCTAGAGATTTAGGGGGGTCGGGGGGGGAGCTGTTTTTT. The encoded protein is CSARDLGGSGGELFF.

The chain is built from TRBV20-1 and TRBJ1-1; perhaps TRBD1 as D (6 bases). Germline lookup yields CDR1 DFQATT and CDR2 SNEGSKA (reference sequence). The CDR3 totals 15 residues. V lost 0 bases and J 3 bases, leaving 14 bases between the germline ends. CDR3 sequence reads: CSARETSGGYTEAFF. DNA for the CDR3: TGCAGTGCTAGAGAAACCTCGGGGGGCTACACTGAAGCTTTCTTT.

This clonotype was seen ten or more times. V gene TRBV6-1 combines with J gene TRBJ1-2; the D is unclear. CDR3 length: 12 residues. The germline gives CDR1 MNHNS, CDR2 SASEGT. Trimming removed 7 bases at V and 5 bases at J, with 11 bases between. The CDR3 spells CASTLAGYGYTF. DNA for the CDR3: TGTGCCAGCACTCTAGCGGGGTATGGCTACACCTTC.

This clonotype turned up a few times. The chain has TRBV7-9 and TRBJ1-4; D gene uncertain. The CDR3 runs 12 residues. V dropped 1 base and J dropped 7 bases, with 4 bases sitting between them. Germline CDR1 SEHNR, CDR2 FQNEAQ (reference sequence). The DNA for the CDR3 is TGTGCCAGCAGCTTAGAAGGTGAAAAACTGTTTTTT. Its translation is CASSLEGEKLFF.

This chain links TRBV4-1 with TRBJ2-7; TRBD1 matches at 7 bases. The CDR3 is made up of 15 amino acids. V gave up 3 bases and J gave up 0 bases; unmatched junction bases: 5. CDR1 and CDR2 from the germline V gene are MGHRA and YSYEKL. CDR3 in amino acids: CASSQTGKSSYEQYF. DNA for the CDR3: TGCGCCAGCAGCCAGACAGGGAAAAGCTCCTACGAGCAGTACTTC.

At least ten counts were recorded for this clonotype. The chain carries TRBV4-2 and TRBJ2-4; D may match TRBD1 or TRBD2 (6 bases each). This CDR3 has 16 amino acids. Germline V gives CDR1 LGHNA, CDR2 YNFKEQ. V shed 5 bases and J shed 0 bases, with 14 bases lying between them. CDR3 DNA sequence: TGTGCCAGCAGCGGCAGAGGGGGGTTAGCCAAAAACATTCAGTACTTC. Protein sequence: CASSGRGGLAKNIQYF.

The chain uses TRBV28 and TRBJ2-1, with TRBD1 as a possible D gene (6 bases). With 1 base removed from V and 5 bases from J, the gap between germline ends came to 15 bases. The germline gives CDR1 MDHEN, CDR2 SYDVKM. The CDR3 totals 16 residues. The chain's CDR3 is CASSLYTGTKHNEQFF. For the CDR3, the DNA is TGTGCCAGCAGTTTATATACCGGGACAAAGCACAATGAGCAGTTCTTC.

The chain's CDR3 is CASSLESGQDQPQHF. In nucleotides, the CDR3 is TGCGCCAGCAGCTTGGAGAGCGGGCAAGATCAGCCCCAGCATTTT. The chain combines TRBV5-1 with TRBJ1-5, with D unresolved. The length of the CDR3 is 15 residues. Looked up from germline, CDR1 is SGHRS and CDR2 is YFSETQ. The ends were cut back, 0 bases at V and 5 bases at J, with 12 bases in the middle.

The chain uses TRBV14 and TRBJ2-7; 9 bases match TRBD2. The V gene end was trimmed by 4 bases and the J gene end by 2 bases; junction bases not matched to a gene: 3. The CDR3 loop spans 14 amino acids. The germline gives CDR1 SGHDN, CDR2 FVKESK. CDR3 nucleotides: TGTGCCAGCAGCCGAGCGGGGGGTACCTACGAGCAGTACTTC. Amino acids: CASSRAGGTYEQYF.

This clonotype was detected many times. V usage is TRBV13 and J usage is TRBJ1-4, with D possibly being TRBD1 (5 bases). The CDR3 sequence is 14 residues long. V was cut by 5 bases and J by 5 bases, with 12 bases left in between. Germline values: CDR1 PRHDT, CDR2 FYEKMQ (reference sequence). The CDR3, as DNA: TGTGCCAGCAGCCCCGGGACGGACAATGAAAAACTGTTTTTT. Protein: CASSPGTDNEKLFF.

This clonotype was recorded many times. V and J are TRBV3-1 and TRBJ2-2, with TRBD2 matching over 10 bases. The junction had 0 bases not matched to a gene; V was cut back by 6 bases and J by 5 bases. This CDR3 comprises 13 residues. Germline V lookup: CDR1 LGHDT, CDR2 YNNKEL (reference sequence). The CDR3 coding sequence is TGTGCCAGCAGACTAGCGGGAACCGGGGAGCTGTTTTTT. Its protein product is CASRLAGTGELFF. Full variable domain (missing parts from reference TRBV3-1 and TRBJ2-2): DTAVSQTPKYLVTQMGNDKSIKCEQNLGHDTMYWYKQDSKKFLKIMFSYNNKELIINETVPNRFSPKSPDKAHLNLHINSLELGDSAVYFCASRLAGTGELFFGEGSRLTVL.

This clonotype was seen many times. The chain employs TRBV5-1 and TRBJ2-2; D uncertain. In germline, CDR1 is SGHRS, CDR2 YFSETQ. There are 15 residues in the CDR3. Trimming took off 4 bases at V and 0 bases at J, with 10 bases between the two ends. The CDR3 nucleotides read TGCGCCAGCAGCCAGGACGGTGCGAACACCGGGGAGCTGTTTTTT. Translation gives CASSQDGANTGELFF.

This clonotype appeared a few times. The CDR3 reads CATSSHPLRFYSNQPQHF. CDR3 DNA: TGTGCCACCAGCAGTCATCCTCTACGATTCTATAGCAATCAGCCCCAGCATTTT. This chain joins TRBV15 and TRBJ1-5, with D hard to call. The CDR3 loop spans 18 amino acids. The germline V gene has CDR1 LNHNV and CDR2 YYDKDF (reference sequence). Trimming pared 3 bases from V and 0 bases from J, leaving 18 bases between.

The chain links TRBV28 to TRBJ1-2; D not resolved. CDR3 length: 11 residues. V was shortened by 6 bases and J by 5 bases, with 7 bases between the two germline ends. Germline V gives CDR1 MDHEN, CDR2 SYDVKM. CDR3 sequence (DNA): TGTGCCAGCAGGGCCTTTTATGGCTACACCTTC. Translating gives CASRAFYGYTF.

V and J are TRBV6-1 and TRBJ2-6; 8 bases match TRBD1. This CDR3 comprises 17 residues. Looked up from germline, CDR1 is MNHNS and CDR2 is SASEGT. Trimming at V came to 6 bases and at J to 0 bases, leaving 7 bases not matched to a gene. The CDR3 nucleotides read TGTGCCAGCAGCGGGACAGGCGAAACCTCTGGGGCCAACGTCCTGACTTTC. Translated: CASSGTGETSGANVLTF.

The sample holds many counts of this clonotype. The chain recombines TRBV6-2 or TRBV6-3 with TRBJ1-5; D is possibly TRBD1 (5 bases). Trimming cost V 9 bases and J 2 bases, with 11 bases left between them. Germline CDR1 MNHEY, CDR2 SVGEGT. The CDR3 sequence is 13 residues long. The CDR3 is CASRGSRNQPQHF. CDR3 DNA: TGTGCCAGTAGGGGTTCGCGCAATCAGCCCCAGCATTTT.

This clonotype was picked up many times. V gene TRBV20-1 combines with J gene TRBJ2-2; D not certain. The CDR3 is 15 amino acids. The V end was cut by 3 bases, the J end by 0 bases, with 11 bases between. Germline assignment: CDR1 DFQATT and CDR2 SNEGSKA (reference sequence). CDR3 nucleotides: TGCAGTGCTAGCGGTGCCAGTACGAACACCGGGGAGCTGTTTTTT. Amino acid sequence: CSASGASTNTGELFF.

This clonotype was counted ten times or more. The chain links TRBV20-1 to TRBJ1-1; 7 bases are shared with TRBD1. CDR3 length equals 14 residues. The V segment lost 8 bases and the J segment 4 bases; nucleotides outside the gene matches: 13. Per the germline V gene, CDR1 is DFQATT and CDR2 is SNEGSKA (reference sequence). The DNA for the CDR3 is TGCAGTTTAATCGAGGGGGCCGGGATCACTGAAGCTTTCTTT. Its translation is CSLIEGAGITEAFF.